This is a list of T cell receptor beta chains from one sample in a study of patients and donors after allogeneic stem cell transplantation. TCRdb re-analysed the RT-PCR reads in MiXCR, keeping a single row per CDR3 protein. The table has 900,000 to 1,000,000 distinct CDR3 sequences, roughly 18% seen once. The material sequenced was blood, either unsorted or a sorted T cell fraction (not recorded which). The receptor set was obtained from a human donor who was either an allogeneic HSCT recipient or a stem cell or donor lymphocyte infusion donor (not recorded which). It is not recorded whose cells these are; they may come from a transplant donor. Both conserved end residues are part of each CDR3. D genes are given only for firm matches. For some rows the clone size is stated as once, few or many, or as a class when expanded; others skip it.

j_call d_call clone_size cdr3_length v_call cdr3_nt cdr3_aa
TRBJ2-2 . . 17 TRBV3-1 TGTGCCAGCAGCCAGTCAGAAACGGCTCGAGTCACCGGGGAGCTGTTTTTT CASSQSETARVTGELFF
TRBJ2-7 . few 15 TRBV27 TGTGCCAGCAGTTATAAGGGGCAGGCTGCCTACGAGCAGTACTTC CASSYKGQAAYEQYF
TRBJ2-3 TRBD1 few 14 TRBV7-2 TGTGCCAGCAGCTTCCGACAGGGTTTCGATACGCAGTATTTT CASSFRQGFDTQYF
TRBJ2-1 . . 17 TRBV4-3 TGCGCCAGCAGCCAAGATCGAAGTTCATTGGGGGGAAATGAGCAGTTCTTC CASSQDRSSLGGNEQFF
TRBJ1-1 . . 13 TRBV20-1 TGCAGTGCCCTCAGGGGCATGAACACTGAAGCTTTCTTT CSALRGMNTEAFF
TRBJ1-5 . few 15 TRBV5-8 TGTGCCAGCAACACTCTGGTATCTGAGGGTCAGCCCCAGCATTTT CASNTLVSEGQPQHF
TRBJ2-6 . . 17 TRBV15 TGTGCCACCAGCAGATACAGGCTCACCTCTGGGGCCAACGTCCTGACTTTC CATSRYRLTSGANVLTF
TRBJ2-1 TRBD2 few 18 TRBV9 TGTGCCAGCAGCGTAGCGAGTAGCGGGGGGCCCGGAAGCAATGAGCAGTTCTTC CASSVASSGGPGSNEQFF
TRBJ1-2 . . 11 TRBV5-5 TGTGGCAGGCAGGCTAATAACAGCTACACCTTC CGRQANNSYTF
TRBJ2-6 . few 16 TRBV7-8 TGTGCCAGCAGCTATAGGGGTTTAGCTGGGGCCAACGTCCTGACTTTC CASSYRGLAGANVLTF
TRBJ2-7 TRBD2 few 16 TRBV6-2/TRBV6-3 TGTGCCAGCAGTTATTTTGGACTAGCGGGAGGTGGAGAGCAGTACTTC CASSYFGLAGGGEQYF
TRBJ1-1 . . 13 TRBV20-1 TGCAGTGCTAGAGGGCGGGCCTCCACTGAAGCTTTCTTT CSARGRASTEAFF
TRBJ2-7 TRBD1 few 15 TRBV4-3 TGCGCCAGCAGCCAAGATCTCGGGACAGCCTACGAGCAGTACTTC CASSQDLGTAYEQYF
TRBJ1-1 TRBD1 . 19 TRBV5-6 TGTGCCAGCAGCTCCCCGAGACAGGGGATCCCAAATATGAACACTGAAGCTTTCTTT CASSSPRQGIPNMNTEAFF
TRBJ2-1 . . 13 TRBV29-1 TGCAGCGTCCCCGGACAGACTAGGATTGAGCAGTTCTTC CSVPGQTRIEQFF
TRBJ1-3 TRBD1 . 17 TRBV5-1 TGCGCCAGCAGCAGACTACCGGGACAGGGATCTGGAAACACCATATATTTT CASSRLPGQGSGNTIYF
TRBJ2-7 TRBD2 . 17 TRBV4-2 TGTGCCAGCAGCCCCTCGGGTCAGGGACTAGCGATCTACGAGCAGTACTTC CASSPSGQGLAIYEQYF
TRBJ2-1 . . 12 TRBV9 TGTGCCAGCAGCACAACCCCCAATGAGCAGTTCTTC CASSTTPNEQFF
TRBJ1-2 . few 13 TRBV7-9 TGTGCCAGCAGCTTACCCGGAACGGTAAGCTACACCTTC CASSLPGTVSYTF
TRBJ1-2 TRBD1 . 15 TRBV4-3 TGCGCCAGCAGCCGCACTACAGGGGGGTTCTATGGCTACACCTTC CASSRTTGGFYGYTF
TRBJ2-2 . . 13 TRBV27 TGTGCCAGCAGTTTTACAGCACTCGGGGAGCTGTTTTTT CASSFTALGELFF
TRBJ2-5 . . 13 TRBV7-8 TGTGCCAGCACCTCCATCGGGGAGGAGACCCAGTACTTC CASTSIGEETQYF
TRBJ2-7 . few 15 TRBV20-1 TGCAGTGCTAGAGATTTGGGCTTCCTAGCACGGGAGCAGTACTTC CSARDLGFLAREQYF
TRBJ2-5 . few 14 TRBV28 TGTGCCAGCACCAAACTAGCTGTTCAAGAGACCCAGTACTTC CASTKLAVQETQYF
TRBJ2-7 TRBD1 . 15 TRBV6-5 TGTGCCAGCAGTTACTCGGGGACAGGTCGCTACGAGCAGTACTTC CASSYSGTGRYEQYF
TRBJ1-2 . . 15 TRBV30 TGTGCCTGGAGTGTATGGGGTGGGGGTTCTTCTGGCTACACCTTC CAWSVWGGGSSGYTF
TRBJ1-2 . few 13 TRBV28 TGTGCCAGCAGTTTGCGTAGGGCTTATGGCTACACCTTC CASSLRRAYGYTF
TRBJ2-1 TRBD2 few 15 TRBV7-3 TGTGCCAGCAGCTTCCTAGCGGGAATCGGGAGTGAGCAGTTCTTC CASSFLAGIGSEQFF
TRBJ2-3 TRBD2 . 15 TRBV29-1 TGCAGCGTTGGGCATAGCGGGGGACGCACAGATACGCAGTATTTT CSVGHSGGRTDTQYF
TRBJ2-7 . . 17 TRBV27 TGTGCCAGCAGTTGGTGGATGCCTGGACGAAGGTCCTACGAGCAGTACTTC CASSWWMPGRRSYEQYF
TRBJ2-4 . many 16 TRBV7-2 TGTGCCAGCAGCTTAGGTCCAACGTTAGCCAAAAACATTCAGTACTTC CASSLGPTLAKNIQYF
TRBJ1-6 TRBD1 many 14 TRBV12-3/TRBV12-4 TGTGCCAGCAGTTTGACAGGGGCAAATTCACCCCTCCACTTT CASSLTGANSPLHF
TRBJ1-2 . few 13 TRBV7-8 TGTGCCAGCAGCTTCTGGCAGAACTATGGCTACACCTTC CASSFWQNYGYTF
TRBJ1-5 . few 16 TRBV20-1 TGCAGTGCTAGAGATCAGGAAAAAACGTCCAATCAGCCCCAGCATTTT CSARDQEKTSNQPQHF
TRBJ2-7 . few 12 TRBV7-9 TGTGCCAGCAGAAGGGACTTCTACGAGCAGTACTTC CASRRDFYEQYF